The rows below give T cell receptor beta chains drawn from one sample of a study of T cells in Graves' hyperthyroidism and ophthalmopathy. TCRdb re-analysed the multiplex PCR reads in MiXCR, keeping a single row per CDR3 protein. The top ten clones hold roughly 39% of a sample with fewer than 350,000 distinct CDR3 sequences, roughly 18% of them seen once. Sequencing used blood. All receptors come from a man aged 50-60 years with Graves' ophthalmopathy. CDR3s include the opening cysteine and the closing phenylalanine or tryptophan. Fields, in order: D gene, V gene, J gene, clone size, CDR3 DNA, CDR3 protein. A D gene is named only where the DNA matches it firmly. Expanded clones get a size class; other rows say once, few or many, or leave the size out.

TRBD1,TRBV28,TRBJ1-2,NA,TGTGCCACGACGGACAGGGCTGGCTACACCTTC,CATTDRAGYTF
NA,TRBV20-1,TRBJ2-2,NA,TGCAGTGCTAGAGATGCCAGGGGGAGCGCGAACACCGGGGGGCTGTTTTTT,CSARDARGSANTGGLFF
TRBD2,TRBV12-3/TRBV12-4,TRBJ2-3,many,TGTGCCAGCGGTGGTAGCGGGAGTCAGACAGATACGCAGTATTTT,CASGGSGSQTDTQYF
TRBD2,TRBV10-3,TRBJ2-3,few,TGTGCCATCAGCCTAGCGGGAGATACGCAGTATTTT,CAISLAGDTQYF
NA,TRBV18,TRBJ2-7,NA,TGTGCCAGCTACCAAGGGCCGGGAACCGGGACCCTCTACGAGCAGTACTTC,CASYQGPGTGTLYEQYF
TRBD1,TRBV5-4,TRBJ1-6,NA,TGTGCCAGCAGCTCGGGAACACAGGGGCTGAATTCACCCCTCCACTTT,CASSSGTQGLNSPLHF
NA,TRBV6-5,TRBJ1-2,many,TGTGCCAGCAGTTACGGAGGGTCGACAGGTATGGGACGGTATGGCTACACCTTC,CASSYGGSTGMGRYGYTF
TRBD2,TRBV27,TRBJ2-1,few,TGTGCCAGCAGGCTTAAGGGTAGCGGGAGGCTCCTTGACAATGAGCAGTTCTTC,CASRLKGSGRLLDNEQFF
NA,TRBV7-3,TRBJ2-7,NA,TGTGCCAGCAGCCCCCTAGTTGCCCCGTACAATGAGCAGTACTTC,CASSPLVAPYNEQYF
NA,TRBV7-8,TRBJ2-5,few,TGTGCCAGCAGCTTGGGACACCCCAATCGACAAGAGACCCAGTACTTC,CASSLGHPNRQETQYF
NA,TRBV9,TRBJ2-1,NA,TGTGCCAGCAGCGTAGGGGACGCCTACAATGAGCAGTTCTTC,CASSVGDAYNEQFF
NA,TRBV6-1,TRBJ1-1,NA,TGTGCCAGCACCAGAAGAGGGGGTCCTTCGAACACTGAAGCTTTCTTT,CASTRRGGPSNTEAFF
TRBD2,TRBV18,TRBJ2-1,many,TGTGCCAGCTCACCACAATCTGCGGGAGGGGGTCATGAGCAGTTCTTC,CASSPQSAGGGHEQFF
NA,TRBV30,TRBJ2-2,many,TGTGCCTGGAGCCGCCAGGGGGGCACCGGGGAGCTGTTTTTT,CAWSRQGGTGELFF
NA,TRBV19,TRBJ1-3,many,TGTGCCAGTAGTATCCGAGCACCTTCGCCCTCTGGAAACACCATATATTTT,CASSIRAPSPSGNTIYF
TRBD1,TRBV12-5,TRBJ2-5,many,TGTGCTAGTGGTCCCAAACCGGACAGGGAAGAGACCCAGTACTTC,CASGPKPDREETQYF
TRBD2,TRBV28,TRBJ2-1,NA,TGTGCCAGCAGTTTTATGACTAGCGGGAGTGGTGAGCAGTTCTTC,CASSFMTSGSGEQFF
TRBD2,TRBV3-1,TRBJ2-1,many,TGTGCCAGCAGCCAAGGTTATAGCGGGAGTTATGAGCAGTTCTTC,CASSQGYSGSYEQFF
TRBD2,TRBV19,TRBJ2-1,NA,TGTGCCAGTAGTCCCCTGGGGGCGGGAGGGAATGAGCAGTTCTTC,CASSPLGAGGNEQFF
TRBD1,TRBV19,TRBJ1-4,NA,TGTGCCAGTAGTCCCATCGGGACAGGGACGGGTCTTAATGAAAAACTGTTTTTT,CASSPIGTGTGLNEKLFF
NA,TRBV9,TRBJ1-1,few,TGTGCCAGCAGCGTAGGGGTATCTGAAGCTTTCTTT,CASSVGVSEAFF
NA,TRBV27,TRBJ2-5,NA,TGTGCCAGCAGTTTAAAGTACGCGCACCAAGAGACCCAGTACTTC,CASSLKYAHQETQYF
TRBD2,TRBV6-1,TRBJ2-3,many,TGTGCCAGCAGTGGGCTTGGGAGACTAGCGGGAGGCACAGATACGCAGTATTTT,CASSGLGRLAGGTDTQYF
NA,TRBV14,TRBJ2-6,few,TGTGCCAGCAGCCCTTCAGCTGGGGCCAACGTCCTGACTTTC,CASSPSAGANVLTF
TRBD2,TRBV2,TRBJ2-1,NA,TGTGCCAGCAGTGAACTAGCGGGAGGGCGGGGCAATGAGCAGTTCTTC,CASSELAGGRGNEQFF
TRBD2,TRBV12-3/TRBV12-4,TRBJ2-2,few,TGTGCCAGCATTTCAGCGGGAGGGGGTTCCGGGGAGCTGTTTTTT,CASISAGGGSGELFF
NA,TRBV28,TRBJ2-7,few,TGTGCCAGCAGTTTCTTTATGGGCTCCTACGAGCAGTACTTC,CASSFFMGSYEQYF
TRBD2,TRBV5-4,TRBJ2-1,few,TGTGCCAGCAGCTTGGCCCGAGCTAGCGGGAGGGGACATGAGCAGTTCTTC,CASSLARASGRGHEQFF
NA,TRBV20-1,TRBJ2-5,many,TGCAGTGCTAGAGATTTGGCGGACGTCGAGACCCAGTACTTC,CSARDLADVETQYF
NA,TRBV9,TRBJ2-7,NA,TGTGCCAGCAGCGTAGAAGAGGGGGGTTACGAGCAGTACTTC,CASSVEEGGYEQYF
TRBD2,TRBV12-3/TRBV12-4,TRBJ2-3,NA,TGTGCCAGCAGCCCCGGGGGGGTGAGGGGCACAGATACGCAGTATTTT,CASSPGGVRGTDTQYF
NA,TRBV2,TRBJ2-4,many,TGTGCCAGCAGTGAGGCCGAAGCCCTAGCCAAAAACATTCAGTACTTC,CASSEAEALAKNIQYF
TRBD2,TRBV24-1,TRBJ2-2,NA,TGTGCCACCAGTGAATCCGGGACTATTAACACCGGGGAGCTGTTTTTT,CATSESGTINTGELFF
NA,TRBV4-1,TRBJ1-2,NA,TGCGCCAGCAGCCAAGGCGAGGGGCCCTTCTATGGCTACACCTTC,CASSQGEGPFYGYTF
NA,TRBV5-1,TRBJ1-1,few,TGCGCCAGCAGCAGCTCCAGGGTAGGGACTGAAGCTTTCTTT,CASSSSRVGTEAFF
TRBD2,TRBV27,TRBJ2-7,once,TGTGCCAGCAGTTTCTGGACTAGCACCGATCCCGAGCAGTACTTC,CASSFWTSTDPEQYF
TRBD1,TRBV20-1,TRBJ1-5,few,TGCAGTGCTAGAGATAGTACGCAGGGGGATGTTCAGCCCCAGCATTTT,CSARDSTQGDVQPQHF
TRBD2,TRBV6-1,TRBJ2-1,NA,TGTGCCAGTAGGACTAGCGAGGGCTCCTACAATGAGCAGTTCTTC,CASRTSEGSYNEQFF
TRBD2,TRBV30,TRBJ2-4,few,TGTGCCTGGAGTTCCGGACTAGCGGGAGGGCCGGACATTCAGTACTTC,CAWSSGLAGGPDIQYF
TRBD2,TRBV29-1,TRBJ2-3,NA,TGCAGCGTGGAGGGACTAGCGGGTCAGGTAAAAACCACAGATACGCAGTATTTT,CSVEGLAGQVKTTDTQYF
NA,TRBV2,TRBJ1-3,NA,TGTGCCAGCAGTGAACGGATTGCTGGAAACACCATATATTTT,CASSERIAGNTIYF
NA,TRBV28,TRBJ2-7,many,TGTGCCAGCAGTATCCGAACCTACGAGCAGTACTTC,CASSIRTYEQYF
TRBD1,TRBV28,TRBJ1-4,many,TGTGCCAGCAGATCTGTGGGGACAGGGAACGAAAAACTGTTTTTT,CASRSVGTGNEKLFF